This TCR beta chain derives from a study of PD-1 blockade in classical Hodgkin lymphoma. Whole-study results and caveats: Whoever responded completely had baseline diversity much like that seen in newly diagnosed patients. A significant rise in TCR diversity by C4D1 was seen for CD4+ but not CD8+ cells.

Every one of the patients relapsed after autologous stem cell transplantation (brentuximab vedotin exposure was variable). This CDR3 contains 15 residues. The germline V gene encodes CDR1 SGHTA and CDR2 FQGTGA. Trimming cost V 2 bases and J 7 bases, with 15 bases left between them. Method: immunoSEQ multiplex PCR; TCRdb's copy keeps in-frame clones and lacks some. The repertoire consists of about 41,000 clones, with approximately 83% occurring once and the leading ten covering under 25%. About this clone: Its specificity is not known.

The chain carries TRBV7-3 and TRBJ2-1; D may be TRBD1 (6 bases). The sequences come from peripheral blood mononuclear cells (PBMCs), collected at baseline. This receptor was obtained from a human donor with classical Hodgkin lymphoma. CDR3 loop: CASSLSLGASNEQFF. The CDR3 DNA reads as TGTGCCAGCAGCTTATCCTTGGGGGCTTCTAATGAGCAGTTCTTC. The variable domain in full, completed from reference TRBV7-3 and TRBJ2-1, reads GAGVSQTPSNKVTEKGKYVELRCDPISGHTALYWYRQSLGQGPEFLIYFQGTGAADDSGLPNDRFFAVRPEGSVSTLKIQRTERGDSAVYLCASSLSLGASNEQFFGPGTRLTVL.